Below are 2 T cell receptor beta chains sequenced from a single sample in a study of blood T cell repertoires in COVID-19. Some clones are missing from TCRdb's copy, which holds only in-frame ones; the method was immunoSEQ multiplex PCR. The sample yields about 370,000 clones, 70% to 90% seen once. The sequencing input was peripheral blood. These TCRs come from a woman in her twenties or thirties with COVID-19, enrolled during active disease.

The table lists this clone with a count of one. This sequence joins TRBV5-1 and TRBJ2-3; TRBD1 matches at 7 bases. Germline-derived CDR1 and CDR2 are SGHRS and YFSETQ. The CDR3 totals 15 residues. J was trimmed by 0 bases and V by 7 bases; bases with no gene match: 8. CDR3 region: CASARDRPSTDTQYF. CDR3 DNA sequence: TGCGCCAGCGCCAGGGACAGACCAAGCACAGATACGCAGTATTTT.

The V call is TRBV19, the J call TRBJ2-7; TRBD2 matches at 7 bases. The CDR3 contains 16 residues. Germline lookup yields CDR1 LNHDA and CDR2 SQIVND (reference sequence). After removal of 3 bases from V and 3 bases from J, the junction contained 11 bases not matched to a gene. The CDR3 DNA is TGTGCCAGTAGTATGGGAGCGGGGCGTAGCTACTACGAGCAGTACTTC. Its translation: CASSMGAGRSYYEQYF.